Following are 25 T cell receptor beta chains from one sample sequenced in a study of T-cell reconstitution after alpha-beta-depleted transplantation in children. Unique molecular identifiers were used to barcode this TCRbeta library. TCRdb reanalysed the PCR reads using MiXCR and keeps one entry per CDR3 protein. The repertoire holds 190,000 or so distinct CDR3 sequences, with about 6.4% as singletons. The specimen comprised PBMCs from the stem cell graft donor, sampled from the stem cell graft. The receptors were gathered from a human donor who donated a stem cell graft to a child with Wiskott-Aldrich syndrome.

This clonotype was recorded at least ten times. This chain joins TRBV28 and TRBJ2-6, with a weak D call TRBD1 (6 bases). CDR1 is MDHEN, CDR2 SYDVKM, per germline. V shed 6 bases and J shed 0 bases, with 21 bases lying between them. The CDR3 covers 19 residues. CDR3 sequence: CASSSPSPGQLSGANVLTF. The CDR3 coding sequence is TGTGCCAGCAGCTCCCCTTCTCCGGGACAACTCTCTGGGGCCAACGTCCTGACTTTC.

V usage is TRBV7-9 and J usage is TRBJ2-7; TRBD1 aligns across 11 bases. The CDR3 extends over 15 amino acids. CDR1 is SEHNR and CDR2 is FQNEAQ in the germline V gene (reference sequence). With V trimmed by 4 bases and J by 4 bases, 6 bases remained unmatched. The CDR3 here is CASSSPGQGVYEQYF. CDR3 nucleotides: TGTGCCAGCAGCTCTCCGGGACAGGGGGTTTACGAGCAGTACTTC. The full variable domain, in which reference TRBV7-9 and TRBJ2-7 provide the parts outside the CDR3, is DTGVSQNPRHKITKRGQNVTFRCDPISEHNRLYWYRQTLGQGPEFLTYFQNEAQLEKSRLLSDRFSAERPKGSFSTLEIQRTEQGDSAMYLCASSSPGQGVYEQYFGPGTRLTVT.

This clonotype was seen many times. The CDR3 DNA reads TGCAGTGCTAATCGACCGAATGCTAACTATGGCTACACCTTC. Residues: CSANRPNANYGYTF. The chain has TRBV20-1 and TRBJ1-2; D is unclear. Trimming took off 4 bases at V and 0 bases at J, with 12 bases between the two ends. Germline CDR1 and CDR2: DFQATT and SNEGSKA (reference sequence). This CDR3 has 14 amino acids.

This clonotype was counted ten times or more. This rearrangement joins TRBV14 to TRBJ2-1; no clear D gene. Germline CDR1 is SGHDN and CDR2 is FVKESK. V lost 3 bases to trimming and J lost 6 bases, with 3 bases between them. The CDR3 spans 11 residues. CDR3 nucleotide sequence: TGTGCCAGCAGCCATTTCAATGAGCAGTTCTTC. Amino acid sequence: CASSHFNEQFF.

As for this clonotype: A much larger clone is a single base away; this may be a read error. The chain recombines TRBV6-5 with TRBJ2-7, with D possibly matching TRBD1 (6 bases). The CDR3 length is 15 residues. Germline V gene data show CDR1 as MNHEY and CDR2 as SVGAGI. The ends were cut back, 2 bases at V and 3 bases at J, with 14 bases in the middle. The CDR3 DNA follows: TGTGCCAGCAGTTACCTAACAGGGCGCCTCTACGAGCAGTACTTC. This encodes CASSYLTGRLYEQYF.

This clonotype was picked up many times. The chain has TRBV9 and TRBJ2-2, with a tentative D call TRBD2 (7 bases). CDR1 and CDR2 (germline): SGDLS, YYNGEE. The CDR3 contains 13 residues. The ends were cut back, 3 bases at V and 9 bases at J, with 12 bases in the middle. The CDR3 is CASSGGGQRELFF. Here the CDR3 DNA reads TGTGCCAGCAGCGGGGGGGGGCAACGGGAGCTGTTTTTT.

This clonotype has a count of ten or more. CDR3 residues: CSASSSPSGTLYF. The CDR3 region has the DNA TGCAGTGCTAGCTCGAGCCCTAGCGGGACCTTATACTTC. The V call is TRBV20-1, the J call TRBJ2-5, with 9 bases lining up with TRBD2. This CDR3 is 13 amino acids long. CDR1 is DFQATT, CDR2 SNEGSKA, per germline (reference sequence). V lost 3 bases to trimming and J lost 14 bases; unmatched junction nucleotides: 13.

This clonotype showed up many times. V is TRBV7-2 and J is TRBJ2-3; possible D gene TRBD1, 6 bases. This CDR3 has 15 amino acids. Trimming cost V 8 bases and J 1 base, with 16 bases left between them. The V gene's germline CDR1 is SGHTA and CDR2 FQGNSA. CDR3 in DNA: TGTGCCAGCCTCCTTGGGACACCACGCACAGATACGCAGTATTTT. Its translation: CASLLGTPRTDTQYF.

This clonotype came up many times. The chain carries TRBV12-3 or TRBV12-4 and TRBJ2-5; D is possibly TRBD2 (6 bases). The CDR3 runs 15 residues. V was trimmed by 5 bases and J by 0 bases, leaving 13 bases between them. CDR3 coding DNA: TGTGCCAGCAGTCCCAGTGGGAGGTACCAAGAGACCCAGTACTTC. Protein sequence: CASSPSGRYQETQYF.

The table lists this clonotype with many counts. This chain uses TRBV29-1 with TRBJ2-2; TRBD2 might be the D (5 bases). Germline lookup yields CDR1 SQVTM and CDR2 ANQGSEA. Trimming shortened V by 3 bases and J by 0 bases, and 8 bases separated the two germline ends. The CDR3 has 14 residues. CDR3 residues: CSVDSGANTGELFF. The CDR3 nucleotides are TGCAGCGTTGACTCCGGGGCGAACACCGGGGAGCTGTTTTTT.

There are many counts of this clonotype. J is TRBJ2-5 and V is TRBV30, with no clear D. Germline-derived CDR1 and CDR2 are GTSNPN and SVGIG (reference sequence). The CDR3 sequence is 14 residues long. Trimming took off 0 bases at V and 1 base at J, with 9 bases between the two ends. The CDR3 DNA reads as TGTGCCTGGAGTGTGGGTGGCAGCCAAGAGACCCAGTACTTC. This translates into CAWSVGGSQETQYF.

The sample holds many counts of this clonotype. The CDR3 protein is CASRRTRMSEAFF. The CDR3 coding sequence is TGCGCCAGCCGACGGACGAGGATGTCTGAAGCTTTCTTT. The V gene is TRBV5-1, the J gene TRBJ1-1; D is unresolved. Trimming cost V 7 bases and J 6 bases, with 16 bases left between them. The germline V gene has CDR1 SGHRS and CDR2 YFSETQ. The CDR3 is 13 residues long.

This clonotype was seen more than once but under ten times. This chain connects TRBV5-1 to TRBJ1-4; no definite D call. The V end lost 0 bases, the J end lost 7 bases, and 4 bases lay between the germline ends. Germline CDR1 reads SGHRS; CDR2 reads YFSETQ. The length of the CDR3 is 12 residues. The CDR3 DNA reads TGCGCCAGCAGCTTGGATCTTGAAAAACTGTTTTTT. Amino acids: CASSLDLEKLFF.

This clonotype came up many times. The chain links TRBV20-1 to TRBJ2-7, with D perhaps TRBD1 (6 bases). The CDR3 spans 14 residues. Germline CDR1 DFQATT, CDR2 SNEGSKA (reference sequence). Deletions cut 4 bases from V and 2 bases from J, with 15 bases between. The CDR3 nucleotides read TGCAGTGCTACACAGGGTGACCTTACCTACGAGCAGTACTTC. As protein: CSATQGDLTYEQYF.

Many counts were recorded for this clonotype. The chain joins TRBV7-2 to TRBJ2-2; D gene uncertain. V was cut by 5 bases and J by 3 bases, with 7 bases left in between. CDR1 and CDR2 (germline): SGHTA, FQGNSA. The CDR3 is made up of 13 amino acids. CDR3 sequence (DNA): TGTGCCAGCAGCCCCCAGGACACCGGGGAGCTGTTTTTT. This sequence encodes CASSPQDTGELFF.

This clonotype was seen at least ten times. The chain links TRBV7-9 to TRBJ1-5; D gene uncertain. V lost 5 bases, J lost 3 bases, and 11 bases lay in between. There are 14 residues in the CDR3. From germline, CDR1 is SEHNR and CDR2 FQNEAQ (reference sequence). The CDR3 protein is CASSPDNTNQPQHF. CDR3 nucleotides: TGTGCCAGCAGCCCCGATAACACCAATCAGCCCCAGCATTTT.

In this sample, this clonotype turned up many times. This sequence joins TRBV5-6 and TRBJ1-2, with D unresolved. Germline values: CDR1 SGHDT, CDR2 YYEEEE. Deletions cut 0 bases from V and 0 bases from J, with 9 bases between. The CDR3 spans 15 residues. The CDR3 coding sequence is TGTGCCAGCAGCTTGGAAGGGTTAGCTAACTATGGCTACACCTTC. Translation: CASSLEGLANYGYTF.

The V call is TRBV7-8, the J call TRBJ2-7, with D possibly matching TRBD1 (6 bases). The CDR3 runs 14 residues. Germline assignment: CDR1 SGHVS and CDR2 FQNEAQ. The V gene lost 9 bases and the J gene lost 1 base, with 16 bases spanning the gap. The CDR3: CARSPRDTSYEQYF. DNA of the CDR3: TGTGCCAGAAGCCCACGGGACACGTCCTACGAGCAGTACTTC. Complete variable domain (other parts from reference TRBV7-8 and TRBJ2-7): GAGVSQSPRYKVAKRGQDVALRCDPISGHVSLFWYQQALGQGPEFLTYFQNEAQLDKSGLPSDRFFAERPEGSVSTLKIQRTQQEDSAVYLCARSPRDTSYEQYFGPGTRLTVT.

This clonotype appeared many times. The CDR3 sequence: CASSQISYGYTF. The CDR3 DNA reads TGTGCCAGCAGTCAAATCAGCTATGGCTACACCTTC. The chain has TRBV12-3 or TRBV12-4 and TRBJ1-2; no firm D call. CDR3 length: 12 amino acids. The V gene lost 5 bases and the J gene lost 4 bases, with 8 bases spanning the gap.

This clonotype was seen many times. The chain couples TRBV4-3 to TRBJ1-2; no clear D gene. The V gene's germline CDR1 is LGHNA and CDR2 YSLEER. V shed 4 bases and J shed 7 bases, with 13 bases lying between them. The CDR3 runs to 13 residues. The CDR3 DNA is TGCGCCAGCAGCCCGCGCTTTTTACTTGGCTACACCTTC. Protein sequence: CASSPRFLLGYTF.

About this clonotype: This sequence may be a read error, since a much larger clone differs from it by one base. The J gene is TRBJ2-1, the V gene TRBV29-1, with 8 bases aligning to TRBD1. CDR1 SQVTM and CDR2 ANQGSEA come from the germline V gene. This CDR3 region has 13 residues. The CDR3 is CSSSGGSYNEQLF. CDR3 in DNA: TGCAGCTCGTCAGGGGGCTCCTACAATGAGCAGCTCTTC.

The chain employs TRBV30 and TRBJ1-1; unclear D gene. The CDR3 is 12 residues long. The germline CDR1 and CDR2 sequences are GTSNPN and SVGIG (reference sequence). V was pared by 2 bases and J by 4 bases, with 8 bases between. The DNA for the CDR3 is TGTGCCTGGAGTAACGGCGGCACTGAAGCTTTCTTT. Amino acids: CAWSNGGTEAFF.

Ten or more counts support this clonotype. The chain has TRBV12-3 or TRBV12-4 and TRBJ2-1; weak D call: TRBD2 (6 bases). With 5 bases removed from V and 6 bases from J, the gap between germline ends came to 8 bases. This CDR3 comprises 12 residues. CDR3 in amino acids: CASSPGSNEQFF. For the CDR3, the DNA is TGTGCCAGCAGTCCCGGGAGCAATGAGCAGTTCTTC.

This clonotype has just a few counts. This chain connects TRBV4-1 to TRBJ2-3; 9 nucleotides align to TRBD1. Germline CDR1 and CDR2: MGHRA and YSYEKL. Unmatched junction bases numbered 8, after V lost 1 base and J lost 3 bases. This CDR3 contains 17 residues. Here the CDR3 DNA reads TGCGCCAGCAGCCAAGTATTCACAGGGGGCGCGACAGATACGCAGTATTTT. Translation: CASSQVFTGGATDTQYF.

This clonotype has a count of ten or more. This chain uses TRBV7-2 with TRBJ2-1; D not resolved. The CDR3 sequence is 14 residues long. V gave up 3 bases and J gave up 1 base, with 7 bases separating them. Germline CDR1 reads SGHTA; CDR2 reads FQGNSA. This CDR3 is CASSFLPSYNEQFF. The CDR3 DNA reads as TGTGCCAGCAGCTTCCTACCGTCCTACAATGAGCAGTTCTTC. Complete variable domain (other parts from reference TRBV7-2 and TRBJ2-1): GAGVSQSPSNKVTEKGKDVELRCDPISGHTALYWYRQSLGQGLEFLIYFQGNSAPDKSGLPSDRFSAERTGGSVSTLTIQRTQQEDSAVYLCASSFLPSYNEQFFGPGTRLTVL.